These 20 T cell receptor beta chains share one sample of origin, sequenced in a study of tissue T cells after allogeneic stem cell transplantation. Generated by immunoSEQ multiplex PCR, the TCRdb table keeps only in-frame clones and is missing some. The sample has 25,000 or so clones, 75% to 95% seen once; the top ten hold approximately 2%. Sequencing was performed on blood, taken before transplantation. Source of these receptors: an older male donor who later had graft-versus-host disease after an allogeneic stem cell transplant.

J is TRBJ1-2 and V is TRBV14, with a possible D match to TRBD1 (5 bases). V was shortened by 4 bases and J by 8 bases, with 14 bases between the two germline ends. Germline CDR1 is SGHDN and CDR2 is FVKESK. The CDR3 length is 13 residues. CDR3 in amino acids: CASSLRTSGGYTF. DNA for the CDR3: TGTGCCAGCAGCCTCCGGACATCCGGGGGCTACACCTTC.

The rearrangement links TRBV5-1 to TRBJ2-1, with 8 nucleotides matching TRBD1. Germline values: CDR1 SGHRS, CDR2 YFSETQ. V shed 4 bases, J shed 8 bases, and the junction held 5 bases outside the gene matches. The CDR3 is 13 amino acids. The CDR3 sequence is CASSGDRFDEQFF. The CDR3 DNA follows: TGCGCCAGCAGCGGGGACAGGTTCGATGAGCAGTTCTTC.

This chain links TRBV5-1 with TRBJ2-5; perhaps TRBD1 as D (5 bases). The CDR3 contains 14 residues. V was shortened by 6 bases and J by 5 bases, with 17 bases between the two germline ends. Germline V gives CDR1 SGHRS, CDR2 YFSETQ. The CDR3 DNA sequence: TGCGCCAGCACTCTCAGTGGGGCAACCGAGACCCAGTACTTC. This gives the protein CASTLSGATETQYF.

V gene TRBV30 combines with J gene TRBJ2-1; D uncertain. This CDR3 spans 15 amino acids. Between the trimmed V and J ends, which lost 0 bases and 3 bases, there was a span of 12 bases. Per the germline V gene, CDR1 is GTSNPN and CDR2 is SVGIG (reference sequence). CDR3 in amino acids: CAWSVLGANYNEQFF. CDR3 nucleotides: TGTGCCTGGAGTGTGTTAGGAGCTAACTACAATGAGCAGTTCTTC.

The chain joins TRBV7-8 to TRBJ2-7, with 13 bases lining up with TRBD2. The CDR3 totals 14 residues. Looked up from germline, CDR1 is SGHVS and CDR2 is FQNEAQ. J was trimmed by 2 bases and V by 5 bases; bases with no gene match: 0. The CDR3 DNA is TGTGCCAGCAGCACTAGCGGGAGGGCCTACGAGCAGTACTTC. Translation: CASSTSGRAYEQYF.

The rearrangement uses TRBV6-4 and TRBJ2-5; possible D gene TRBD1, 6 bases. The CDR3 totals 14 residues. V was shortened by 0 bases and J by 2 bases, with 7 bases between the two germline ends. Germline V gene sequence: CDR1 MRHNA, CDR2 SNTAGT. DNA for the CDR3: TGTGCCAGCAGTGACTCGGGACAACAAGAGACCCAGTACTTC. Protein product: CASSDSGQQETQYF.

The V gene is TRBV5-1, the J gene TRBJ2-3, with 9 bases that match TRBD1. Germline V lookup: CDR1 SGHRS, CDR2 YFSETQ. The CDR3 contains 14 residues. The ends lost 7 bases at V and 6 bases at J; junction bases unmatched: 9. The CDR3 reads CASQLGQGRDTQYF. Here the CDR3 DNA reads TGCGCCAGCCAGCTGGGACAGGGAAGGGATACGCAGTATTTT.

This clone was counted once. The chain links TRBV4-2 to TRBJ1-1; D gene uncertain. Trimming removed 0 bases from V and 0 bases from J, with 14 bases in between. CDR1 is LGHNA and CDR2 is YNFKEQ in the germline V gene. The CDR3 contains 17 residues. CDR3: CASSQDVLLRLNTEAFF. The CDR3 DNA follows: TGTGCCAGCAGCCAAGATGTCCTCTTGAGATTGAACACTGAAGCTTTCTTT.

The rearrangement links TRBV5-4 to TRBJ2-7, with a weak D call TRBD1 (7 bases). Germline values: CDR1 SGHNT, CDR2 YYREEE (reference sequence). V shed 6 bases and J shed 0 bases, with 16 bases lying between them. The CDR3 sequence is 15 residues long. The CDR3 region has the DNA TGTGCCAGCACCCCTGGGGGGACAGCCTCCTACGAGCAGTACTTC. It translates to CASTPGGTASYEQYF.

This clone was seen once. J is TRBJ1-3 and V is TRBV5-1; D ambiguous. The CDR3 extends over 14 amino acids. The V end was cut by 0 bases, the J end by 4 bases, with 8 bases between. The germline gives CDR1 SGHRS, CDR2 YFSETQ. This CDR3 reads CASSLESIGNTIYF. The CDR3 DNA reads TGCGCCAGCAGCTTGGAGTCGATAGGAAACACCATATATTTT.

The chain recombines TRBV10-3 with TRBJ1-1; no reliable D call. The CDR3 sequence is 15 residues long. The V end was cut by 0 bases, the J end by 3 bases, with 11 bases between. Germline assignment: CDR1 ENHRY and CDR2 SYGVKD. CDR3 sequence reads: CAISESFGLDTEAFF. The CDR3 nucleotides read TGTGCCATCAGTGAGTCGTTTGGGTTGGACACTGAAGCTTTCTTT.

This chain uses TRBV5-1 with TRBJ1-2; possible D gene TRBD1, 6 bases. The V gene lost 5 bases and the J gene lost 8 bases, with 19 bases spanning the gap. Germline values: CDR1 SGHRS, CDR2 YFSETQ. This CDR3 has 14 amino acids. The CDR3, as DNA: TGCGCCAGCAGAGCCCTTGGGGGGGGCGCAGGCTACACCTTC. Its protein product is CASRALGGGAGYTF.

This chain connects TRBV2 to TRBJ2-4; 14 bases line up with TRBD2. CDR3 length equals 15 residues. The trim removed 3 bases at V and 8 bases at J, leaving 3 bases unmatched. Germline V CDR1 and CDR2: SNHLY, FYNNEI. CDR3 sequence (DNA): TGTGCCAGCAGTGAGACTAGCGGGGGGGTGTACATTCAGTACTTC. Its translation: CASSETSGGVYIQYF.

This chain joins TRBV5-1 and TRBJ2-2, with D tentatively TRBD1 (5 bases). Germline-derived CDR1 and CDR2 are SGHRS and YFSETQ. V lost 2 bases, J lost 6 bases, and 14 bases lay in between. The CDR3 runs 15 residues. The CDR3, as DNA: TGCGCCAGCAGCTTTCGGGCAGACAGACCCGGGGAGCTGTTTTTT. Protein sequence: CASSFRADRPGELFF.

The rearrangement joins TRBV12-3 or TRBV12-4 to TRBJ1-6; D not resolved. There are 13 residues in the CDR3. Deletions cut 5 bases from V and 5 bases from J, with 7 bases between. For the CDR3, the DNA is TGTGCCAGCAGTCTCAGTGATAATTCACCCCTCCACTTT. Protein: CASSLSDNSPLHF.

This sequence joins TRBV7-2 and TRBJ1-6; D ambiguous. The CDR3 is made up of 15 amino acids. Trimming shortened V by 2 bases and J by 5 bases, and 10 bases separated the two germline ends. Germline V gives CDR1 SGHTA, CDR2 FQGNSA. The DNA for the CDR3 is TGTGCCAGCAGCTTAAATCTGGGCCATAATTCACCCCTCCACTTT. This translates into CASSLNLGHNSPLHF. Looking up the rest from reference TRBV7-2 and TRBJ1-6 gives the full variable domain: GAGVSQSPSNKVTEKGKDVELRCDPISGHTALYWYRQSLGQGLEFLIYFQGNSAPDKSGLPSDRFSAERTGGSVSTLTIQRTQQEDSAVYLCASSLNLGHNSPLHFGNGTRLTVT.

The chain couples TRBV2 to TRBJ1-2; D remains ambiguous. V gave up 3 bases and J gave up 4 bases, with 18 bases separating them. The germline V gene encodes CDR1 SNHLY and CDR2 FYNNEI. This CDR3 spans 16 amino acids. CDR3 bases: TGTGCCAGCAGTGATCCGGTGGCAGGCGATGCCTATGGCTACACCTTC. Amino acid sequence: CASSDPVAGDAYGYTF.

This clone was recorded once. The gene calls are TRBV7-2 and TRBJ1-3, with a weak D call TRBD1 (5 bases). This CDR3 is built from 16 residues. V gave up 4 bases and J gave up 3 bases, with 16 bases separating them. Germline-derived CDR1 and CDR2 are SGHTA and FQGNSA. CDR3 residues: CASSSHGGVIGNTIYF. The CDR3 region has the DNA TGTGCCAGCAGCTCACATGGGGGGGTTATTGGAAACACCATATATTTT.

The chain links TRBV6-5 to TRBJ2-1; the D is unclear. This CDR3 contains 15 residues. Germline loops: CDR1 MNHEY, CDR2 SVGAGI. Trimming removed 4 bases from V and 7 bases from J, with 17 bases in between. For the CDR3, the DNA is TGTGCCAGCAGTTTAGACACCCTCAAGGCGAATGAGCAGTTCTTC. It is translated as CASSLDTLKANEQFF.

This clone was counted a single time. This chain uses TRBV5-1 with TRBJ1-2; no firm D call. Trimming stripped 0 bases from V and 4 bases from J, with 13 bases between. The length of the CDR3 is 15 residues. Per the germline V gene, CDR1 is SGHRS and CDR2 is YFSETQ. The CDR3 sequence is CASSLEVGRSYGYTF. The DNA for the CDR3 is TGCGCCAGCAGCTTGGAAGTGGGTCGGAGCTATGGCTACACCTTC.